This passage covers 7 T cell receptor beta chains from one sample sequenced in a study of CD8 T cells in Susac syndrome. Random hexamers were used to reverse transcribe an amount of about 0.5 to 1 ug RNA. TCRdb redid the calling of the immunoSEQ multiplex PCR reads with MiXCR, one entry per CDR3 protein. This sample yields approximately 79,000 distinct CDR3 sequences, of which over 85% are seen a single time; roughly 0.47% belongs to the top ten. Sequencing was carried out using CD8+ T cells from PBMCs. The source is a human donor with Susac syndrome.

The rearrangement uses TRBV12-3 or TRBV12-4 and TRBJ2-1; D could derive from TRBD1 or TRBD2 (6 bases each). V shed 3 bases and J shed 5 bases, with 17 bases lying between them. The CDR3 has 16 amino acids. CDR3 sequence reads: CASSFQGQGGNNEQFF. The CDR3, as DNA: TGTGCCAGCAGTTTCCAGGGACAAGGGGGGAACAATGAGCAGTTCTTC.

This clonotype occurred once. CDR3 sequence: CASGPSAYEQYF. DNA for the CDR3: TGTGCCAGCGGCCCGTCCGCCTACGAGCAGTACTTC. This chain connects TRBV27 to TRBJ2-7; no clear D. The CDR3 sequence is 12 residues long. From germline, CDR1 is MNHEY and CDR2 SMNVEV (reference sequence). Deletions cut 8 bases from V and 2 bases from J, with 10 bases between.

The rearrangement uses TRBV24-1 and TRBJ1-5; D is ambiguous. This CDR3 region has 16 residues. Germline lookup yields CDR1 KGHDR and CDR2 SFDVKD. The V end lost 4 bases, the J end lost 3 bases, and 15 bases lay between the germline ends. The CDR3 DNA sequence: TGTGCCACCAGTGACCTCTGGAGGGCCGTCAATCAGCCCCAGCATTTT. Translating it yields CATSDLWRAVNQPQHF.

The V and J genes are TRBV27 and TRBJ2-1; tentatively, D is TRBD1 (5 bases). The germline V and J ends were trimmed by 5 bases and 2 bases, with 7 bases remaining between them. The germline CDR1 and CDR2 sequences are MNHEY and SMNVEV (reference sequence). The CDR3 contains 13 residues. The CDR3 here is CASSPGPYNEQFF. The CDR3 DNA reads as TGTGCCAGCAGTCCAGGGCCCTACAATGAGCAGTTCTTC.

This clonotype was seen just once. The chain carries TRBV7-2 and TRBJ1-1; unclear D gene. Trimming stripped 1 base from V and 1 base from J, with 13 bases between. Germline-derived CDR1 and CDR2 are SGHTA and FQGNSA. CDR3 length: 16 amino acids. The CDR3 sequence is CASSLEVGRQNTEAFF. The DNA for the CDR3 is TGTGCCAGCAGCTTAGAAGTTGGACGGCAGAACACTGAAGCTTTCTTT.

V and J are TRBV12-5 and TRBJ1-2; TRBD1 aligns across 7 bases. The length of the CDR3 is 15 residues. Looked up from germline, CDR1 is LGHNT and CDR2 is FRNRAP. V was clipped by 1 base and J by 0 bases; unmatched bases: 2. CDR3 nucleotides: TGTGCTAGTGGTTTGGCGGGACAGACTAACTATGGCTACACCTTC. It is translated as CASGLAGQTNYGYTF. The full variable domain, completed using reference TRBV12-5 and TRBJ1-2, is DARVTQTPRHKVTEMGQEVTMRCQPILGHNTVFWYRQTMMQGLELLAYFRNRAPLDDSGMPKDRFSAEMPDATLATLKIQPSEPRDSAVYFCASGLAGQTNYGYTFGSGTRLTVV.

This sequence joins TRBV6-5 and TRBJ1-3; D not resolved. The CDR3 extends over 15 amino acids. The germline CDR1 and CDR2 sequences are MNHEY and SVGAGI. Trimming took off 2 bases at V and 0 bases at J, with 8 bases between the two ends. The CDR3 region is CASSYAADSGNTIYF. The CDR3, as DNA: TGTGCCAGCAGTTACGCGGCAGACTCTGGAAACACCATATATTTT.